The next 7 T cell receptor beta chains were all read from a single sample in a study of technical replicates of blood from several donors. The repertoire was sequenced with immunoSEQ multiplex PCR; TCRdb's copy has only in-frame clones and lacks some. The profile covers about 73,000 clones, with approximately 90% appearing a single time and approximately 4.6% taken by the ten largest. The source material was PBMCs. These receptors all come from a human donor in good health. Some clones in this sample may be carry-over from other donors' samples.

The V call is TRBV10-1, the J call TRBJ2-2, with D maybe TRBD1 (6 bases). The CDR3 has 15 residues. The germline V gene encodes CDR1 WNHNN and CDR2 SYGVQD (reference sequence). V was clipped by 4 bases and J by 5 bases, with 14 bases between them. This CDR3 is CASSGGRPTTGELFF. For the CDR3, the DNA is TGCGCCAGCAGTGGGGGGCGTCCCACAACCGGGGAGCTGTTTTTT.

This clone was seen only once. V and J are TRBV6-4 and TRBJ2-7; 9 bases map to TRBD1. Germline lookup yields CDR1 MRHNA and CDR2 SNTAGT. The CDR3 spans 14 residues. The J segment lost 6 bases and the V segment lost 2 bases, leaving 5 bases of the junction unmatched. CDR3 DNA: TGTGCCAGCAGTGACGGGACAGGGACGGTCGAGCAGTACTTC. It translates to CASSDGTGTVEQYF.

This sequence joins TRBV15 and TRBJ2-5; D may be TRBD2 (6 bases). This CDR3 is 16 amino acids long. Deletions cut 5 bases from V and 1 base from J, with 17 bases between. From germline, CDR1 is LNHNV and CDR2 YYDKDF (reference sequence). The CDR3 loop reads CATSGPERGFQETQYF. CDR3 nucleotide sequence: TGTGCCACCAGCGGACCAGAACGGGGGTTCCAAGAGACCCAGTACTTC.

The chain has TRBV28 and TRBJ2-5, with a tentative D call TRBD2 (6 bases). V lost 7 bases to trimming and J lost 4 bases, with 13 bases between them. Germline V CDR1 and CDR2: MDHEN, SYDVKM. The CDR3 loop spans 13 amino acids. Written as DNA, the CDR3 is TGTGCCAGCATCGAGGAGGGGCGAGAGACCCAGTACTTC. It encodes CASIEEGRETQYF.

The chain recombines TRBV5-4 with TRBJ2-5; a possible D gene is TRBD2 (6 bases). This CDR3 has 14 residues. Per the germline V gene, CDR1 is SGHNT and CDR2 is YYREEE (reference sequence). Trimming took 4 bases from V and 5 from J, leaving 15 bases between them. CDR3 sequence (DNA): TGTGCCAGCAGCCTGGGCCTGGGGGGTGAGACCCAGTACTTC. Protein sequence: CASSLGLGGETQYF.

The V gene is TRBV29-1, the J gene TRBJ2-7, with TRBD1 identical over 9 bases. The J segment lost 2 bases and the V segment lost 6 bases, leaving 11 bases of the junction unmatched. The CDR3 has 15 residues. Germline loops: CDR1 SQVTM, CDR2 ANQGSEA. Here the CDR3 DNA reads TGCAGCGTAGTAACCCCGGGACAGGGCCCCTACGAGCAGTACTTC. Translated, it gives CSVVTPGQGPYEQYF.

Only a few counts were recorded for this clone. V gene TRBV19 combines with J gene TRBJ1-1; weak D call: TRBD1 (6 bases). CDR1 is LNHDA, CDR2 SQIVND, per germline (reference sequence). V lost 4 bases, J lost 0 bases, and 15 bases lay in between. This CDR3 has 16 residues. The CDR3 loop is CASSRVTGFLNTEAFF. The CDR3 bases are TGTGCCAGTAGTAGGGTAACAGGGTTCTTGAACACTGAAGCTTTCTTT.